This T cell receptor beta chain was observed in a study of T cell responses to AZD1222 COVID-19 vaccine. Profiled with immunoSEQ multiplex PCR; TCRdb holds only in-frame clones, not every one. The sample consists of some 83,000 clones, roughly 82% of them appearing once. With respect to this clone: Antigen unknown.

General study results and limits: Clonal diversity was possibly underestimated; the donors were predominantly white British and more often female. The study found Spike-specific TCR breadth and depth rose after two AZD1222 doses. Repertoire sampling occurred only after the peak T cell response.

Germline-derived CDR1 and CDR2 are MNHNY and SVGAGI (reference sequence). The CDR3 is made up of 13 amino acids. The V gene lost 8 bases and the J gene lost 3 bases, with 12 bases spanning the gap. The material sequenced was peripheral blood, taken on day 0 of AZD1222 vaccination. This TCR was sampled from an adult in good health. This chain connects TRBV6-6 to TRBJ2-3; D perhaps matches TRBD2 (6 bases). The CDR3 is CASGPGVTDTQYF. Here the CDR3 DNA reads TGTGCCAGCGGTCCGGGGGTGACAGATACGCAGTATTTT.